These T cell receptor beta chains were read from a single sample in a study of beta chain features in type 1 diabetes. Generated by immunoSEQ multiplex PCR, the TCRdb table keeps only in-frame clones and is missing some. The repertoire holds under 850,000 clones, with roughly 13% as singletons. The specimen sequenced was naive CD4+ T cells from blood. The receptors were sampled from a man between 18 and 35 years old with type 1 diabetes. CDR3s include the opening cysteine and the closing phenylalanine or tryptophan. The D gene is left open where the match is weak. Some rows mark clone size as missing; the rest say once, few, many or name a class of expanded clone.

D	V	J	size	CDR3	DNA
TRBD1	TRBV5-1	TRBJ2-1	few	CASSRDRFYNEQFF	TGCGCCAGCAGTCGGGACAGGTTCTACAATGAGCAGTTCTTC
TRBD1	TRBV29-1	TRBJ2-3	few	CSVEQGAPGDTQYF	TGCAGCGTGGAACAGGGGGCGCCCGGAGATACGCAGTATTTT
.	TRBV20-1	TRBJ2-3	few	CGLQRGDTQYF	TGCGGTCTTCAAAGAGGCGATACGCAGTATTTT
.	TRBV7-2	TRBJ1-1	few	CASSLAFESKAFF	TGTGCCAGCAGCTTAGCGTTCGAGTCCAAAGCTTTCTTT
.	TRBV28	TRBJ2-5	few	CASSLARGETQYF	TGTGCCAGCAGTTTAGCCAGGGGAGAGACCCAGTACTTC
.	TRBV7-3	TRBJ2-3	.	CASSLRPFPASTDTQYF	TGTGCCAGCAGCTTAAGGCCCTTCCCGGCGAGCACAGATACGCAGTATTTT
.	TRBV7-2	TRBJ1-5	few	CASSQIGPPSNQPQHF	TGTGCCAGCAGCCAGATAGGCCCCCCGAGCAATCAGCCCCAGCATTTT
.	TRBV30	TRBJ2-4	.	CAWSPGVGDIQYF	TGTGCCTGGAGTCCGGGTGTCGGGGACATTCAGTACTTC
TRBD1	TRBV5-1	TRBJ2-7	.	CASSLGSGGEQYF	TGCGCCAGCAGCTTGGGTTCAGGGGGCGAGCAGTACTTC
.	TRBV2	TRBJ2-3	.	CASWGGNTDTQYF	TGTGCCAGCTGGGGCGGGAACACAGATACGCAGTATTTT
.	TRBV5-1	TRBJ2-2	.	CASSFENTGELFF	TGCGCCAGCAGCTTCGAGAACACCGGGGAGCTGTTTTTT
.	TRBV28	TRBJ2-3	few	CASNVGNTDTQYF	TGTGCCAGCAACGTAGGTAACACAGATACGCAGTATTTT
.	TRBV6-1	TRBJ1-1	few	CASMGQVNTEAFF	TGTGCCAGCATGGGTCAGGTGAACACTGAAGCTTTCTTT
.	TRBV20-1	TRBJ1-2	few	CSARPGKGYTF	TGCAGTGCTAGACCAGGAAAAGGCTACACCTTC
.	TRBV20-1	TRBJ2-7	.	CSAGQGDEQYF	TGCAGTGCTGGCCAAGGGGACGAGCAGTACTTC
.	TRBV27	TRBJ1-5	.	CASYDQPQHF	TGTGCCAGTTACGATCAGCCCCAGCATTTT
.	TRBV2	TRBJ2-3	few	CASSPSTDTQYF	TGTGCCAGCAGCCCCAGCACAGATACGCAGTATTTT
.	TRBV28	TRBJ2-1	.	CASSSGLREQFF	TGTGCCAGCAGTTCGGGGCTGCGTGAGCAGTTCTTC
.	TRBV5-1	TRBJ2-7	.	CASSPERNEQYF	TGCGCCAGCAGCCCAGAACGGAACGAGCAGTACTTC
TRBD2	TRBV7-7	TRBJ2-3	few	CASSPSWGGLTDTQYF	TGTGCTAGCAGCCCCTCCTGGGGGGGACTGACAGATACGCAGTATTTT
.	TRBV6-1	TRBJ1-5	.	CASSEVQQVLNQPQHF	TGTGCCAGCAGTGAAGTACAACAGGTCCTCAATCAGCCCCAGCATTTT
TRBD2	TRBV2	TRBJ2-7	.	CASSPGGLAGVDEQYF	TGTGCCAGCAGTCCAGGGGGACTAGCGGGGGTAGACGAGCAGTACTTC
.	TRBV7-9	TRBJ1-4	.	CASSPLGDEKLFF	TGTGCCAGCAGCCCCCTTGGAGATGAAAAACTGTTTTTT
.	TRBV7-2	TRBJ1-6	few	CASSPGPNSPLHF	TGTGCCAGCAGTCCTGGGCCAAATTCACCCCTCCACTTT
.	TRBV6-1	TRBJ2-7	.	CASSDVSGVRYF	TGTGCCAGCAGTGACGTATCAGGGGTCCGGTACTTC
.	TRBV1	TRBJ2-5	few	CTSSQDWGGETQYF	TGCACCAGCAGCCAAGATTGGGGTGGGGAGACCCAGTACTTC
.	TRBV5-1	TRBJ1-5	few	CASSPGQNNQPQHF	TGCGCCAGCAGCCCCGGACAGAACAATCAGCCCCAGCATTTT
.	TRBV2	TRBJ1-6	few	CASPQGNNSPLHF	TGTGCCAGCCCTCAGGGTAATAATTCACCCCTCCACTTT
TRBD2	TRBV30	TRBJ2-7	.	CAWTSGSSYEQYF	TGTGCCTGGACTAGCGGCAGCTCCTACGAGCAGTACTTC
.	TRBV30	TRBJ1-2	few	CAWTLDPNYGYTF	TGTGCCTGGACTCTCGACCCTAACTATGGCTACACCTTC
.	TRBV2	TRBJ1-1	.	CASSARQMNTEAFF	TGTGCCAGCAGTGCTAGACAGATGAACACTGAAGCTTTCTTT
.	TRBV28	TRBJ2-1	few	CASNSGREQFF	TGTGCCAGCAATTCGGGACGTGAGCAGTTCTTC
TRBD2	TRBV5-1	TRBJ2-3	.	CASSLSLGLATDTQYF	TGCGCCAGCAGCTTGAGTCTGGGACTAGCAACAGATACGCAGTATTTT
.	TRBV7-3	TRBJ1-6	few	CASSERTSGNSPLHF	TGTGCCAGCAGCGAGAGGACGTCCGGTAATTCACCCCTCCACTTT
.	TRBV7-3	TRBJ1-1	.	CASSTQGGNTEAFF	TGTGCCAGCAGCACACAGGGTGGGAACACTGAAGCTTTCTTT
.	TRBV30	TRBJ2-3	.	CAWGGQPRTDTQYF	TGTGCCTGGGGAGGACAGCCTCGCACAGATACGCAGTATTTT
TRBD1	TRBV29-1	TRBJ2-7	.	CSVGTGGSYEQYF	TGCAGCGTTGGGACAGGGGGCTCCTACGAGCAGTACTTC
.	TRBV30	TRBJ1-1	few	CAWSVQGPGTEAFF	TGTGCCTGGAGTGTACAGGGCCCGGGGACTGAAGCTTTCTTT
.	TRBV15	TRBJ1-2	few	CATSREYGSFPDGYTF	TGTGCCACCAGCAGAGAGTACGGCAGTTTCCCCGATGGCTACACCTTC
.	TRBV2	TRBJ2-2	.	CASTPGTTDTGELFF	TGTGCCAGCACCCCTGGTACGACAGACACCGGGGAGCTGTTTTTT